These 10 T cell receptor beta chains were sequenced from one sample in a study of blood T cell repertoires in COVID-19. TCRdb's copy holds only in-frame clones and misses some; the assay was immunoSEQ multiplex PCR. The repertoire holds tens of thousands of clones, with approximately 88% as singletons. Sequencing input: peripheral blood. All receptors come from a human donor in a cohort sampled during active COVID-19.

The chain links TRBV11-2 to TRBJ2-1, with TRBD1 matching 9 bases. The germline gives CDR1 SGHAT, CDR2 FQNNGV. J was trimmed by 7 bases and V by 3 bases; bases with no gene match: 4. The CDR3 consists of 14 residues. The CDR3 spells CASSFGDRGNEQFF. In DNA, the CDR3 is TGTGCCAGCAGCTTCGGTGACAGGGGGAATGAGCAGTTCTTC.

V gene TRBV3-1 (or the pseudogene TRBV3-2) combines with J gene TRBJ1-3; D is ambiguous. This CDR3 has 14 residues. With 0 bases removed from V and 8 bases from J, the gap between germline ends came to 11 bases. Germline CDR1 is LGHDT and CDR2 is YNNKEL (reference sequence). CDR3 loop: CASSQDEVRHTIYF. CDR3 DNA sequence: TGTGCCAGCAGCCAAGATGAGGTCAGACACACCATATATTTT.

The rearrangement uses TRBV21-1 and TRBJ2-7; the DNA was not used to check the table's D call, TRBD1. TRBV21-1 is given as a pseudogene. The CDR3 is made up of 14 amino acids. The CDR3 nucleotides read TGTGCCAGCCCTATATTGACAGGGGGCTACGAGCAGTACTTC. This encodes CASPILTGGYEQYF.

This clone was seen only once. At one end, the junction sequence differs from germline, possibly due to a read error. The chain recombines TRBV9 with TRBJ2-7; 7 bases align to TRBD1. Germline V gene lookup returns CDR1 SGDLS and CDR2 YYNGEE. The CDR3 contains 15 residues. CDR3 protein: CASNVTGQTPYEQYF. CDR3 DNA sequence: TGTGCCAGCAACGTAACGGGACAGACACCTTACGAGCAGTACTTC.

The genes are TRBV7-2 and TRBJ2-5, with D unclear. V gave up 2 bases and J gave up 7 bases, with 14 bases separating them. The CDR3 loop spans 14 amino acids. Germline V CDR1 and CDR2: SGHTA, FQGNSA. The CDR3 spells CASSLWSRDTTQYF. The CDR3 DNA follows: TGTGCCAGCAGCTTATGGTCGCGAGATACGACCCAGTACTTC. The entire variable domain, with the rest obtained from reference TRBV7-2 and TRBJ2-5, is as follows: GAGVSQSPSNKVTEKGKDVELRCDPISGHTALYWYRQSLGQGLEFLIYFQGNSAPDKSGLPSDRFSAERTGGSVSTLTIQRTQQEDSAVYLCASSLWSRDTTQYFGPGTRLLVL.

This chain joins TRBV5-1 and TRBJ2-3; D not resolved. The CDR3 consists of 14 residues. Germline CDR1 SGHRS, CDR2 YFSETQ. Trimming cost V 0 bases and J 4 bases, with 9 bases left between them. CDR3 coding DNA: TGCGCCAGCAGCTTGGACCGCCCGGCAGATACGCAGTATTTT. It specifies CASSLDRPADTQYF.

This chain uses TRBV5-1 with TRBJ2-2; 7 positions match TRBD1. Germline CDR1 SGHRS, CDR2 YFSETQ. Losses at the gene ends were 4 bases for V and 3 bases for J; bases not matched to a gene: 6. The CDR3 contains 15 residues. The CDR3 reads CASSGGQSYTGELFF. As DNA, the CDR3 is TGCGCCAGCAGCGGGGGACAGTCATACACCGGGGAGCTGTTTTTT.

V gene TRBV5-6 combines with J gene TRBJ1-1, with D possibly TRBD1 on 5 matching bases. Trimming pared 0 bases from V and 11 bases from J, leaving 14 bases between. Germline V gene data show CDR1 as SGHDT and CDR2 as YYEEEE. This CDR3 spans 13 amino acids. DNA for the CDR3: TGTGCCAGCAGCTTGGCCCATGGGGGGTCGGCTTTCTTT. Protein product: CASSLAHGGSAFF.

The chain is built from TRBV28 and TRBJ1-1; D is ambiguous. The V end lost 7 bases, the J end lost 3 bases, and 9 bases lay between the germline ends. The CDR3 loop spans 12 amino acids. Germline-derived CDR1 and CDR2 are MDHEN and SYDVKM. For the CDR3, the DNA is TGTGCCAGCAACATACAAGACACTGAAGCTTTCTTT. As protein: CASNIQDTEAFF.

A few counts support this clone. The chain is built from TRBV3-1 (or the pseudogene TRBV3-2) and TRBJ2-3; 9 positions agree with TRBD2. Per the germline V gene, CDR1 is LGHDT and CDR2 is YNNKEL (reference sequence). The CDR3 sequence is 17 residues long. The trim removed 0 bases at V and 9 bases at J, leaving 13 bases unmatched. CDR3 DNA: TGTGCCAGCAGCCAAGAAGTCGGTCTAGCGGGGCCCGAAACGCAGTATTTT. Its protein product is CASSQEVGLAGPETQYF.